These 5 T cell receptor beta chains came from one sample sequenced in a study of blood T cell repertoires in COVID-19 (TCRdb year 2020). Libraries were made using the immunoSEQ multiplex PCR assay. TCRdb's version of the immuneACCESS table is confined to in-frame rearrangements and falls short of the full clone set. An unresolved V gene accounts for under half of the shortfall where checked; the remainder is of unknown origin. The sample profile shows approximately 220,000 clones; approximately 86% of them were found once. About 4.7% of the sample rests with the top ten. Sequencing used PBMCs or T cells enriched from blood (not recorded which). These receptors originate from a woman aged 25 to 45 who had been exposed to COVID-19.

The rearrangement joins TRBV5-1 to TRBJ2-2, with TRBD1 as a possible D gene (5 bases). Deletions cut 4 bases from V and 2 bases from J, with 15 bases between. Germline V gives CDR1 SGHRS, CDR2 YFSETQ. The CDR3 is 16 residues long. CDR3 sequence: CASSVTATPNTGELFF. In nucleotides, the CDR3 is TGCGCCAGCAGCGTGACAGCCACCCCTAACACCGGGGAGCTGTTTTTT.

The chain is built from TRBV5-1 and TRBJ2-5; 10 bases are shared with TRBD2. CDR1 is SGHRS, CDR2 YFSETQ, per germline. The CDR3 contains 15 residues. With 1 base clipped from V and 5 bases from J, the junction kept 5 bases outside the gene matches. The CDR3 bases are TGCGCCAGCAGCTTGAGCGGGGGGGCCGGGGAGACCCAGTACTTC. Translation: CASSLSGGAGETQYF.

This clone has only one observation. The J gene is TRBJ1-2, the V gene TRBV11-3, with a possible D match to TRBD1 (6 bases). The CDR3 contains 15 residues. Germline values: CDR1 SGHNT, CDR2 YENEEA. Between the trimmed V and J ends, which lost 5 bases and 7 bases, there was a span of 20 bases. The CDR3 region is CASSHGNRLGAGYTF. Here the CDR3 DNA reads TGTGCCAGCAGCCACGGGAACCGATTGGGGGCTGGCTACACCTTC. Filled out from reference TRBV11-3 and TRBJ1-2, the complete variable domain reads EAGVVQSPRYKIIEKKQPVAFWCNPISGHNTLYWYLQNLGQGPELLIRYENEEAVDDSQLPKDRFSAERLKGVDSTLKIQPAELGDSAVYLCASSHGNRLGAGYTFGSGTRLTVV.

The chain uses TRBV28 and TRBJ1-5; tentative D call: TRBD1 (6 bases). Looked up from germline, CDR1 is MDHEN and CDR2 is SYDVKM. This CDR3 is 16 amino acids long. The ends were cut back, 7 bases at V and 5 bases at J, with 21 bases in the middle. The CDR3 is CASTRLLTGPHQPQHF. CDR3 DNA: TGTGCCAGCACCCGATTGTTGACAGGCCCACATCAGCCCCAGCATTTT.

The chain joins TRBV11-3 to TRBJ1-1; maybe TRBD1 (5 bases). Germline loops: CDR1 SGHNT, CDR2 YENEEA. This CDR3 is built from 15 residues. V dropped 6 bases and J dropped 1 base, with 15 bases sitting between them. Written as DNA, the CDR3 is TGTGCCAGCAGTGCCCCCCTAGGGGCGAACACTGAAGCTTTCTTT. The encoded protein is CASSAPLGANTEAFF.